Presented here are 31 T cell receptor beta chains from one specimen sequenced in a study of blood T cells in healthy people across ages. Primed by a sample-barcoded 5' primer and a J-beta primer mix, a second PCR proceeded for 7 to 11 cycles. From the 5' RACE reads, TCRdb called clonotypes with MiXCR, one entry per CDR3 protein. The data contain fewer than 950,000 distinct CDR3 sequences, 53% of them singletons. The specimen sequenced was blood. The receptors were gathered from a man older than 75 in good health.

This clonotype was recorded only once. The V gene is TRBV12-3 or TRBV12-4, the J gene TRBJ1-5; 8 positions match TRBD1. The CDR3 runs to 16 residues. Trimming removed 1 base from V and 4 bases from J; junction bases left unmatched: 6. The CDR3 nucleotides read TGTGCCAGCAGTTTAGAGGCAGGGGGCCATAATCAGCCCCAGCATTTT. Its protein product is CASSLEAGGHNQPQHF.

The chain employs TRBV7-8 and TRBJ1-1; 12 nucleotides agree with TRBD1. V dropped 1 base and J dropped 1; count of bases not matched to a gene: 10. The CDR3 extends over 19 amino acids. The germline CDR1 and CDR2 sequences are SGHVS and FQNEAQ. The chain's CDR3 is CASSLGLGQGARRNTEAFF. DNA of the CDR3: TGTGCCAGCAGCTTAGGACTGGGACAGGGGGCCCGACGGAACACTGAAGCTTTCTTT.

The table lists this clonotype with a few counts. The chain is built from TRBV3-1 and TRBJ2-1, with 7 nucleotides matching TRBD2. This CDR3 region has 15 residues. V shed 2 bases, J shed 15 bases, and the junction held 16 bases outside the gene matches. Germline CDR1 and CDR2: LGHDT and YNNKEL (reference sequence). CDR3 loop: CASSQRGMVRELPFF. The CDR3 DNA reads as TGTGCCAGCAGCCAAAGAGGGATGGTGCGGGAGCTCCCGTTCTTC.

The chain is built from TRBV5-1 and TRBJ1-1, with D perhaps TRBD1 (6 bases). Trimming cost V 5 bases and J 1 base, with 15 bases left between them. There are 15 residues in the CDR3. Per the germline V gene, CDR1 is SGHRS and CDR2 is YFSETQ. The CDR3 coding sequence is TGCGCCAGCAGGGGCTACGGACAGAGGAACACTGAAGCTTTCTTT. As protein: CASRGYGQRNTEAFF.

The chain has TRBV28 and TRBJ2-4, with D perhaps matching TRBD2 (6 bases). The end of the DNA is better explained by TRBJ2-7, so the J call may be wrong. The germline gives CDR1 MDHEN, CDR2 SYDVKM. The CDR3 loop spans 15 amino acids. The CDR3 protein is CASRDGGLREGEQYF. The CDR3 DNA reads as TGTGCCAGCAGGGATGGGGGGTTACGTGAGGGCGAGCAGTACTTC.

This clonotype was seen more than once but under ten times. The CDR3 sequence is CSVDGRGSVETQYF. The CDR3 DNA follows: TGCAGCGTTGACGGCCGCGGGAGTGTAGAGACCCAGTACTTC. V is TRBV29-1 and J is TRBJ2-5, with 7 bases aligning to TRBD2. Germline V lookup: CDR1 SQVTM, CDR2 ANQGSEA. The CDR3 has 14 amino acids. V gave up 3 bases and J gave up 4 bases; unmatched junction bases: 8.

V usage is TRBV12-3 or TRBV12-4 and J usage is TRBJ2-7, with D possibly matching TRBD1 (5 bases). Deletions cut 6 bases from V and 7 bases from J, with 25 bases between. The CDR3 sequence is 16 residues long. The CDR3 is CASSTRQCSSYNEQYF. CDR3 DNA sequence: TGTGCCAGCAGCACACGACAGTGCAGCTCCTACAATGAGCAGTACTTC.

This clonotype was detected only once. The V gene is TRBV3-1, the J gene TRBJ2-5, with 7 bases fitting TRBD1. The J call may be mistaken, given a closer DNA end match to TRBJ2-7. CDR3 length: 14 amino acids. Germline V CDR1 and CDR2: LGHDT, YNNKEL (reference sequence). The CDR3 protein is CASSQDPTGIEQYF. In DNA, the CDR3 is TGTGCCAGCAGCCAAGACCCGACAGGGATCGAGCAGTACTTC.

The rearrangement joins TRBV10-3 to TRBJ1-1; TRBD1 matches at 10 bases. The CDR3 consists of 13 residues. The V gene end was trimmed by 11 bases and the J gene end by 5 bases; junction bases not matched to a gene: 8. Germline lookup yields CDR1 ENHRY and CDR2 SYGVKD. The chain's CDR3 is CASDRGRGTEAFF. The CDR3 region has the DNA TGTGCCTCCGACAGGGGGCGAGGGACTGAAGCTTTCTTT.

This chain uses TRBV20-1 with TRBJ2-3; 11 bases match TRBD2. V gave up 0 bases and J gave up 2 bases; unmatched junction bases: 1. This CDR3 region has 15 residues. CDR1 is DFQATT, CDR2 SNEGSKA, per germline (reference sequence). The CDR3 loop is CSARDSGRATDTQYF. The CDR3 DNA reads as TGCAGTGCTAGAGATAGCGGGAGGGCCACAGATACGCAGTATTTT.

This clonotype appeared a few times. The chain has TRBV20-1 and TRBJ2-1; a weak D match, TRBD1 (8 bases). CDR1 DFQATT and CDR2 SNEGSKA come from the germline V gene (reference sequence). The CDR3 runs to 16 residues. V dropped 6 bases and J dropped 5 bases, with 23 bases sitting between them. In DNA form, the CDR3 reads TGCAGTGCCTTTCGTCAGGGGGCGCGGGAGAACAATGAGCAGTTCTTC. It codes for CSAFRQGARENNEQFF.

This chain links TRBV4-1 with TRBJ2-2; D uncertain. CDR1 and CDR2 from the germline V gene are MGHRA and YSYEKL. With 0 bases removed from V and 0 bases from J, the gap between germline ends came to 11 bases. The CDR3 runs to 17 residues. The chain's CDR3 is CASSQESGSANTGELFF. The DNA of the CDR3 is TGCGCCAGCAGCCAAGAATCGGGCAGCGCGAACACCGGGGAGCTGTTTTTT.

The rearrangement uses TRBV9 and TRBJ1-6; D uncertain. The CDR3 length is 14 residues. The V and J ends lost 3 bases and 11 bases respectively, with 15 bases between them. The germline V gene encodes CDR1 SGDLS and CDR2 YYNGEE. The CDR3, as DNA: TGTGCCAGCAGCGCAAGTTCGACCGGAGCACCCCTCCACTTT. It encodes CASSASSTGAPLHF. Looking up the rest from reference TRBV9 and TRBJ1-6 gives the full variable domain: DSGVTQTPKHLITATGQRVTLRCSPRSGDLSVYWYQQSLDQGLQFLIQYYNGEERAKGNILERFSAQQFPDLHSELNLSSLELGDSALYFCASSASSTGAPLHFGNGTRLTVT.

The DNA of the CDR3 is TGTGCTAGTGGGTCCACAGGGTTTGGAAACACCATATATTTT. Translating it yields CASGSTGFGNTIYF. This chain uses TRBV12-5 with TRBJ1-3, with D perhaps TRBD1 (6 bases). Germline loops: CDR1 LGHNT, CDR2 FRNRAP. V was cut by 6 bases and J by 3 bases, with 12 bases left in between. This CDR3 has 14 residues.

This clonotype came up a few times. J is TRBJ2-3 and V is TRBV5-6, with a possible D match to TRBD2 (5 bases). Trimming cost V 9 bases and J 1 base, with 12 bases left between them. The CDR3 sequence is 13 residues long. The germline V gene has CDR1 SGHDT and CDR2 YYEEEE. Written as DNA, the CDR3 is TGTGCCACCCTCCGGGGAGGCACAGATACGCAGTATTTT. Translating it yields CATLRGGTDTQYF.

The chain links TRBV6-1 to TRBJ1-1, with TRBD1 matching 7 bases. With V trimmed by 5 bases and J by 7 bases, 4 bases remained unmatched. The CDR3 covers 12 residues. CDR1 is MNHNS and CDR2 is SASEGT in the germline V gene. CDR3 nucleotides: TGTGCCAGCAGTCGGGACAGCCGTGAAGCTTTCTTT. Protein sequence: CASSRDSREAFF.

J is TRBJ2-1 and V is TRBV7-9; 11 bases are a match to TRBD2. The ends lost 2 bases at V and 5 bases at J; junction bases unmatched: 5. Germline assignment: CDR1 SEHNR and CDR2 FQNEAQ (reference sequence). This CDR3 comprises 16 residues. In DNA form, the CDR3 reads TGTGCCAGCAGCTTACTGGGGACTAGCGGCCACAATGAGCAGTTCTTC. This encodes CASSLLGTSGHNEQFF.

This chain uses TRBV4-1 with TRBJ1-1; D not certain. Trimming removed 8 bases at V and 1 base at J, with 17 bases between. CDR3 size: 15 residues. Germline-derived CDR1 and CDR2 are MGHRA and YSYEKL. CDR3 sequence reads: CASQPVGSRNTEAFF. CDR3 in DNA: TGCGCCAGCCAACCCGTGGGCTCAAGGAACACTGAAGCTTTCTTT.

There are a few counts of this clonotype. The rearrangement links TRBV7-3 to TRBJ2-3; no definite D call. Trimming left V 5 bases short and J 2 bases short, with 14 bases between. The CDR3 length is 15 residues. Germline V gene lookup returns CDR1 SGHTA and CDR2 FQGTGA. The CDR3 nucleotides are TGTGCCAGCAGCCCAGACCCTGAAAACACAGATACGCAGTATTTT. It is translated as CASSPDPENTDTQYF.

This chain uses TRBV12-3 or TRBV12-4 with TRBJ2-7; 9 bases match TRBD1. V shed 5 bases, J shed 1 base, and the junction held 6 bases outside the gene matches. This CDR3 contains 15 residues. For the CDR3, the DNA is TGTGCCAGCAGTCGCCGACAGGGGGTATCCTACGAGCAGTACTTC. Encoded protein: CASSRRQGVSYEQYF.

This sequence joins TRBV20-1 and TRBJ2-7; possibly TRBD2 for D (6 bases). Trimming cost V 5 bases and J 0 bases, with 17 bases left between them. Germline CDR1 reads DFQATT; CDR2 reads SNEGSKA (reference sequence). This CDR3 is 15 amino acids long. CDR3 residues: CSASRGAGNSYEQYF. In DNA, the CDR3 is TGCAGTGCTTCCCGTGGAGCGGGTAACTCCTACGAGCAGTACTTC.

The rearrangement joins TRBV20-1 to TRBJ2-7; TRBD2 aligns across 10 bases. V lost 2 bases and J lost 2; bases outside the gene matches: 6. Germline assignment: CDR1 DFQATT and CDR2 SNEGSKA (reference sequence). This CDR3 is 15 amino acids long. CDR3 nucleotides: TGCAGTGCTAGACCGGGACTAGCGCCGACCTACGAGCAGTACTTC. This gives the protein CSARPGLAPTYEQYF.

As regards this clonotype: An end of the junction does not agree with germline; a read error may underlie this. This sequence joins TRBV7-9 and TRBJ2-1; possible D gene TRBD1, 5 bases. CDR3 length: 14 residues. Germline assignment: CDR1 SEHNR and CDR2 FQNEAQ (reference sequence). The CDR3 coding sequence is TGTGCCGGCAGCAGACAGATGGGGATCAATGAGCAGTTCTTC. Protein product: CAGSRQMGINEQFF.

This clonotype was detected a few times. The chain joins TRBV25-1 to TRBJ2-1; unclear D gene. Trimming shortened V by 6 bases and J by 0 bases, and 6 bases separated the two germline ends. Germline V gene lookup returns CDR1 MGHDK and CDR2 SYGVNS. This CDR3 has 13 residues. This CDR3 is CASREASYNEQFF. For the CDR3, the DNA is TGTGCCAGCAGGGAAGCCTCCTACAATGAGCAGTTCTTC.

V is TRBV2 and J is TRBJ2-2; TRBD2 might be the D (6 bases). This CDR3 has 15 amino acids. The V gene's germline CDR1 is SNHLY and CDR2 FYNNEI. V was shortened by 7 bases and J by 4 bases, with 16 bases between the two germline ends. The CDR3 loop reads CASTAGRSLTGELFF. The CDR3 nucleotides are TGTGCCAGCACTGCGGGGAGGTCGCTCACCGGGGAGCTGTTTTTT.

This clonotype was seen only a few times. V usage is TRBV7-2 and J usage is TRBJ2-7, with 14 bases fitting TRBD2. The CDR3 length is 16 residues. The junction had 8 bases not matched to a gene; V was cut back by 5 bases and J by 5 bases. Germline values: CDR1 SGHTA, CDR2 FQGNSA. The chain's CDR3 is CASSRRLAGGPHEQYF. CDR3 DNA: TGTGCCAGCAGCCGCCGACTAGCGGGAGGGCCCCACGAGCAGTACTTC.

A single count supports this clonotype. V and J are TRBV7-8 and TRBJ2-1; D is perhaps TRBD2 (7 bases). The DNA end favors TRBJ2-7, so the J call may be wrong. The CDR3 is 14 residues long. Germline CDR1 reads SGHVS; CDR2 reads FQNEAQ. DNA for the CDR3: TGTGCCAGCAGCTTCTCCGGGGGGCTCAACGAGCAGTACTTC. Its protein is CASSFSGGLNEQYF.

The V gene is TRBV4-2, the J gene TRBJ2-7; TRBD1 might be the D (6 bases). V gave up 1 base and J gave up 2 bases, with 9 bases separating them. CDR3 length equals 14 residues. Germline CDR1 is LGHNA and CDR2 is YNFKEQ. The DNA for the CDR3 is TGTGCCAGCAGCCAAGGGTGGACAGCCTACGAGCAGTACTTC. It specifies CASSQGWTAYEQYF.

This sequence joins TRBV6-5 and TRBJ2-2; the match to TRBD1 covers 7 bases. V was clipped by 6 bases and J by 6 bases; unmatched bases: 4. This CDR3 is 13 amino acids long. Germline loops: CDR1 MNHEY, CDR2 SVGAGI. The CDR3 nucleotides are TGTGCCAGCAGATCGACAGGGCCCGGGGAGCTGTTTTTT. Translating it yields CASRSTGPGELFF.

V usage is TRBV20-1 and J usage is TRBJ2-7, with 8 bases aligning to TRBD2. With 1 base clipped from V and 1 base from J, the junction kept 3 bases outside the gene matches. Germline loops: CDR1 DFQATT, CDR2 SNEGSKA (reference sequence). The CDR3 contains 14 residues. This CDR3 is CSARASSGSYEQYF. The CDR3, as DNA: TGCAGTGCTAGAGCGTCTAGCGGGTCCTACGAGCAGTACTTC.

Only a few counts were recorded for this clonotype. CDR3 sequence reads: CSARTGSGYEQYF. CDR3 bases: TGCAGTGCTAGAACCGGGAGTGGTTACGAGCAGTACTTC. V and J are TRBV20-1 and TRBJ2-7, with a weak D call TRBD2 (6 bases). Trimming stripped 2 bases from V and 4 bases from J, with 12 bases between. The CDR3 length is 13 residues. Germline CDR1 is DFQATT and CDR2 is SNEGSKA (reference sequence).